These T cell receptor beta chains were read from a single sample in a study of T cells in Graves' hyperthyroidism and ophthalmopathy. Each CDR3 protein gets one entry after TCRdb re-called the multiplex PCR reads with MiXCR. The profile shows approximately 210,000 distinct CDR3 sequences, roughly a sixth of them singletons. Sequencing was performed on blood. The receptors come from a man aged 50-60 years with Graves' hyperthyroidism. CDR3s include the opening cysteine and the closing phenylalanine or tryptophan. D genes are given only for firm matches. A row's size may be missing; if present it is once, few, many or a size class.

V gene,CDR3 length,J gene,D gene,clone size,CDR3 DNA,CDR3 protein
TRBV18,13,TRBJ1-4,-,many,TGTGCCAGCTCATCCCGGGCGAATGAAAAACTGTTTTTT,CASSSRANEKLFF
TRBV10-3,16,TRBJ1-2,TRBD1,-,TGTGCCATCAGTGAGTCCTCTTGGGACAGAGGGTATGGCTACACCTTC,CAISESSWDRGYGYTF
TRBV2,13,TRBJ2-1,-,many,TGTGCCAGCAGTGAAAGCACGGGGACTGAGCAGTTCTTC,CASSESTGTEQFF
TRBV9,13,TRBJ2-1,-,-,TGTGCCAGCAGCGTAGATATAATGGCTGAGCAGTTCTTC,CASSVDIMAEQFF
TRBV27,13,TRBJ2-7,-,many,TGTGCCAGCAGTCAACGGGACTCCTACGAGCAGTACTTC,CASSQRDSYEQYF
TRBV7-6,14,TRBJ2-1,-,many,TGTGCCAGCAGCCCCCGGGACACTCACCGTGAGCAGTTCTTC,CASSPRDTHREQFF
TRBV6-2/TRBV6-3,14,TRBJ1-2,-,many,TGTGCCAGCAGCACCGGGGAAAGCGGCTATGGCTACACCTTC,CASSTGESGYGYTF
TRBV5-1,14,TRBJ2-1,-,many,TGCGCCAGCAGCCAACAGGGTTCCTACAATGAGCAGTTCTTC,CASSQQGSYNEQFF
TRBV7-9,18,TRBJ2-3,-,few,TGTGCCAGCAGCCCGCACCAGGGGGCGGGAGGCCGCACAGATACGCAGTATTTT,CASSPHQGAGGRTDTQYF
TRBV28,17,TRBJ2-7,TRBD1,-,TGTGCCAGCAGTTTGGTCTCCGGGACAGGACCCCGGGGCGAGCAGTACTTC,CASSLVSGTGPRGEQYF
TRBV20-1,13,TRBJ2-7,TRBD2,few,TGCAGTGCTAAGGGCGGGAGATCCCACGAGCAGTACTTC,CSAKGGRSHEQYF
TRBV5-1,15,TRBJ2-6,-,few,TGCGCCAGCAGCTCCCAGACGTCTGGGGCCAACGTCCTGACTTTC,CASSSQTSGANVLTF
TRBV12-3/TRBV12-4,14,TRBJ2-5,-,many,TGTGCCAGTACTACCCTGGACAACCAAGAGACCCAGTACTTC,CASTTLDNQETQYF
TRBV12-3/TRBV12-4,15,TRBJ2-7,TRBD1,many,TGTGCCAGCAGTTTCCGCAGGGGGAACTCCTACGAGCAGTACTTC,CASSFRRGNSYEQYF
TRBV20-1,17,TRBJ1-5,-,many,TGCAGTGCTAGAGGGGGGCAGGGCGTATTTAGCAATCAGCCCCAGCATTTT,CSARGGQGVFSNQPQHF
TRBV2,10,TRBJ2-1,-,-,TGTGCCAGCAGCCCGGATGAGCAGTTCTTC,CASSPDEQFF
TRBV4-2,15,TRBJ2-1,TRBD2,-,TGTGCCAGCAGCCAAGATGGCGGGAGAGGGGATGAGCAGTTCTTC,CASSQDGGRGDEQFF
TRBV6-2/TRBV6-3,16,TRBJ2-1,TRBD2,-,TGTGCCAGCAAATCTCTAGCGGGAGGAACCTACAATGAGCAGTTCTTC,CASKSLAGGTYNEQFF
TRBV19,13,TRBJ2-1,TRBD1,-,TGTGCCAGTAGTCCAGACAGGGACAATGAGCAGTTCTTC,CASSPDRDNEQFF
TRBV28,15,TRBJ2-7,-,-,TGTGCCAGCCAACCAGACCGGGACTCAAAATACGAGCAGTACTTC,CASQPDRDSKYEQYF
TRBV28,13,TRBJ2-7,-,-,TGTGCCAGCAGTACATCACGGACCTACGAGCAGTACTTC,CASSTSRTYEQYF
TRBV3-1,13,TRBJ2-7,-,many,TGTGCCAGCAGGGGGGACACCTCCTACGAGCAGTACTTC,CASRGDTSYEQYF
TRBV25-1,14,TRBJ2-7,TRBD1,-,TGTGCCAGCAGTGCGGCAGGGGGCTGGGAAGAGCAGTACTTC,CASSAAGGWEEQYF
TRBV24-1,14,TRBJ2-3,-,many,TGTGCCACCAGTGATTACAGGGTAACAGATACGCAGTATTTT,CATSDYRVTDTQYF
TRBV29-1,14,TRBJ2-2,-,-,TGCAGCGTTGAAGGGGCAGGGAGGACCGGGGAGCTGTTTTTT,CSVEGAGRTGELFF
TRBV4-2,12,TRBJ2-1,-,few,TGTGCCAGCAGCCAGCCGTTGAATGAGCAGTTCTTC,CASSQPLNEQFF
TRBV28,14,TRBJ2-7,-,many,TGTGCCAGCACCCCCGGGGGCGAGATTTACGAGCAGTACTTC,CASTPGGEIYEQYF
TRBV20-1,15,TRBJ2-7,-,few,TGCAGTGCTAGGGGGCCGGGGGGCGATTTCTACGAGCAGTACTTC,CSARGPGGDFYEQYF
TRBV7-6,12,TRBJ2-3,-,many,TGTGCCAGCAGTCCCGGGCGGGATACGCAGTATTTT,CASSPGRDTQYF
TRBV20-1,15,TRBJ2-5,TRBD2,-,TGCAGTGCTAAGAGGGCCGGACTAGCGACGGAGACCCAGTACTTC,CSAKRAGLATETQYF
TRBV2,13,TRBJ1-2,-,-,TGTGCCAGCAAGCCAGCGCCTAACTATGGCTACACCTTC,CASKPAPNYGYTF
TRBV12-3/TRBV12-4,15,TRBJ1-6,-,-,TGTGCCAGCAGTTTTGGGTATGTGGATGGATCACCCCTCCACTTT,CASSFGYVDGSPLHF
TRBV7-2,15,TRBJ1-3,TRBD1,many,TGTGCCAGCAGCTCGACAGGGGGCACTGGAAACACCATATATTTT,CASSSTGGTGNTIYF
TRBV12-3/TRBV12-4,15,TRBJ1-2,TRBD1,-,TGTGCCAGCAGTCCGGACAGGCGCCCCAACTATGGCTACACCTTC,CASSPDRRPNYGYTF
TRBV11-2,17,TRBJ2-3,TRBD2,-,TGTGCCAGCAGCTTTACTAGCGGGAGGGTCCGAACAGATACGCAGTATTTT,CASSFTSGRVRTDTQYF
TRBV11-2,14,TRBJ2-2,-,many,TGTGCCAGCACATCGATTAGACTTCTAGGGGAGCTGTTTTTT,CASTSIRLLGELFF
TRBV3-1,12,TRBJ2-7,-,many,TGTGCCAGCAGCCAAGCGGTTTACGAGCAGTACTTC,CASSQAVYEQYF
TRBV2,17,TRBJ2-3,TRBD2,-,TGTGCCAGCAGGGAGCGGGAGGGCCAGATCATGGGAGATACGCAGTATTTT,CASREREGQIMGDTQYF
TRBV30,12,TRBJ2-7,TRBD1,many,TGTGCCTGGGGGGACAGCTCCTACGAGCAGTACTTC,CAWGDSSYEQYF
TRBV12-3/TRBV12-4,15,TRBJ2-7,-,many,TGTGCCAGCAGCCCGCAGGACTCGCTACTGGAGGAGCAGTACTTC,CASSPQDSLLEEQYF
TRBV7-2,14,TRBJ1-1,-,-,TGTGCCAGCAGCCTTCTGACGGCGCGCACTGAAGCTTTCTTT,CASSLLTARTEAFF
TRBV11-3,16,TRBJ2-3,TRBD2,-,TGTGCCAGCAGCCCAAGTAGCGGGAGGACCTCAGATACGCAGTATTTT,CASSPSSGRTSDTQYF
TRBV7-2,14,TRBJ1-4,-,many,TGTGCCAGCAGCTTTACAGGGAACAATGAAAAACTGTTTTTT,CASSFTGNNEKLFF
TRBV6-2/TRBV6-3,17,TRBJ1-5,-,-,TGTGCCAGCAGTTACGTTCCCGGGGCAGGCCTCAATCAGCCCCAGCATTTT,CASSYVPGAGLNQPQHF
TRBV20-1,12,TRBJ1-5,-,many,TGCAGTGCTAGTAATGGCAATCAGCCCCAGCATTTT,CSASNGNQPQHF
TRBV20-1,14,TRBJ2-1,-,many,TGCAGTGCTAGAGTTGAGACGGTAAACAATGAGCAGTTCTTC,CSARVETVNNEQFF
TRBV19,13,TRBJ2-1,-,-,TGTGCCAGGGGTTGGGGATCATACAATGAGCAGTTCTTC,CARGWGSYNEQFF
TRBV10-3,13,TRBJ1-1,TRBD1,-,TGTGCCATCAGTCAAGACAGGGGAAGTGAAGCTTTCTTT,CAISQDRGSEAFF
TRBV7-2,14,TRBJ2-7,TRBD2,-,TGTGCCAGCAGCTCCTCGGGGGGGTCCTACGAGCAGTACTTC,CASSSSGGSYEQYF
TRBV24-1,14,TRBJ2-1,-,few,TGTGCCACCAGGGGTCAGGGAACGGGCAATGAGCAGTTCTTC,CATRGQGTGNEQFF
TRBV28,16,TRBJ1-1,-,many,TGTGCCAGCAGAAACATCTTAGCGGGACCGAACACTGAAGCTTTCTTT,CASRNILAGPNTEAFF